The clone carrying this T cell receptor (beta chain) has only one observation. The sample comes from a study of blood T cell repertoires in COVID-19. The repertoire was sequenced with immunoSEQ multiplex PCR; TCRdb's copy has only in-frame clones and lacks some. The sample contains roughly 240,000 clones, 86% of which appear only once. The CDR3 loop spans 16 amino acids. The ends were cut back, 3 bases at V and 7 bases at J, with 19 bases in the middle. The sequence derives from a woman aged 25 to 39 who had recovered from COVID-19. What was sequenced was peripheral blood. V and J are TRBV23-1 and TRBJ1-5; D unresolved. TRBV23-1 counts as an open reading frame of uncertain function. The DNA for the CDR3 is TGCGCCAGCAGTCATTCTACCCGGAGTTCTCGCCAGCCCCAGCATTTT. Protein: CASSHSTRSSRQPQHF.